Included here is one T cell receptor beta chain sequence, with context. Its target is not known. The data belong to a study of a mutant IDH1 vaccine in newly diagnosed glioma. The time point was: week 35, safety follow-up. The content of each vaccine dose was 300 ug of mutant IDH1 20-mer peptide, and topical imiquimod accompanied it. The V gene lost 1 base and the J gene lost 1 base, with 13 bases spanning the gap. Germline CDR1 is SGHVS and CDR2 is FQNEAQ. This CDR3 is 17 amino acids long. Method: immunoSEQ multiplex PCR; TCRdb's copy keeps in-frame clones and lacks some. The table shows around 50,000 clones, with around four fifths occurring only once.

This chain uses TRBV7-8 with TRBJ2-2; a weak D match, TRBD1 (5 bases). This TCR was recovered from a man aged 35 to 55 with glioma. This specimen consisted of PBMCs, obtained from a glioma patient whose treatment included an IDH1 peptide vaccine. CDR3: CASSLVMTARNTGELFF. The CDR3 DNA reads as TGTGCCAGCAGCTTAGTCATGACAGCGAGGAACACCGGGGAGCTGTTTTTT.